These T cell receptor beta chains were read from a single sample in a study of cytotoxic CD8 clonotypes in ibrutinib-treated CLL. The data were produced by immunoSEQ multiplex PCR, yet TCRdb's version contains in-frame clones alone and is incomplete. The data show 76,000 or so clones, approximately 82% seen once. The sample was PBMCs, taken after 24 months of ibrutinib treatment. These receptors were obtained from a human donor with chronic lymphocytic leukemia. CDR3s include the opening cysteine and the closing phenylalanine or tryptophan. Each record gives: V gene, clone size, D gene, J gene, CDR3 protein, CDR3 DNA. A D gene is named only where the DNA matches it firmly. Some rows have no size entry. The others give once, few or many, or a class for an expanded clone.

v_call: TRBV7-3; clone_size: -; d_call: TRBD1; j_call: TRBJ1-1; cdr3_aa: CASSPTGTAEPEAFF; cdr3_nt: TGTGCCAGCAGCCCCACCGGGACAGCGGAGCCCGAAGCTTTCTTT
v_call: TRBV9; clone_size: -; d_call: TRBD1; j_call: TRBJ1-3; cdr3_aa: CASSLTGDSSGNTIYF; cdr3_nt: TGTGCCAGCAGCCTTACAGGGGACAGCTCTGGAAACACCATATATTTT
v_call: TRBV12-5; clone_size: few; d_call: -; j_call: TRBJ1-2; cdr3_aa: CASGLEAGSNYGYTF; cdr3_nt: TGTGCTAGTGGTTTGGAAGCAGGGAGCAACTATGGCTACACCTTC
v_call: TRBV20-1; clone_size: once; d_call: -; j_call: TRBJ2-5; cdr3_aa: CSAAGQETQYF; cdr3_nt: TGCAGTGCGGCCGGACAAGAGACCCAGTACTTC
v_call: TRBV11-2; clone_size: few; d_call: TRBD1; j_call: TRBJ1-2; cdr3_aa: CASSLGTTGVSRGYTF; cdr3_nt: TGTGCCAGCAGCTTAGGAACCACAGGGGTATCGAGAGGCTACACCTTC
v_call: TRBV6-1; clone_size: few; d_call: TRBD2; j_call: TRBJ2-5; cdr3_aa: CATSTSGSIETQYF; cdr3_nt: TGTGCCACTTCGACTAGCGGGAGCATAGAGACCCAGTACTTC
v_call: TRBV14; clone_size: -; d_call: -; j_call: TRBJ2-3; cdr3_aa: CASSQALSLGSTDTQYF; cdr3_nt: TGTGCCAGCAGCCAAGCCCTCTCTCTCGGGAGCACAGATACGCAGTATTTT
v_call: TRBV14; clone_size: -; d_call: TRBD2; j_call: TRBJ2-2; cdr3_aa: CASSQRAYLAGSGELFF; cdr3_nt: TGTGCCAGCAGCCAACGTGCTTATCTAGCGGGGTCCGGGGAGCTGTTTTTT
v_call: TRBV11-3; clone_size: -; d_call: -; j_call: TRBJ2-4; cdr3_aa: CASSLAPGYIQYF; cdr3_nt: TGTGCCAGCAGCTTAGCCCCGGGGTACATTCAGTACTTC
v_call: TRBV10-3; clone_size: -; d_call: TRBD2; j_call: TRBJ2-5; cdr3_aa: CAIKAGGPGETQYF; cdr3_nt: TGTGCCATCAAAGCGGGAGGGCCAGGAGAGACCCAGTACTTC
v_call: TRBV9; clone_size: -; d_call: TRBD1; j_call: TRBJ2-7; cdr3_aa: CASSGSQGAYEQYF; cdr3_nt: TGTGCCAGCAGCGGCTCACAGGGGGCCTACGAGCAGTACTTC
v_call: TRBV7-6; clone_size: -; d_call: -; j_call: TRBJ2-7; cdr3_aa: CASSLGQGIYEQYF; cdr3_nt: TGTGCCAGCAGCTTAGGGCAGGGGATCTACGAGCAGTACTTC
v_call: TRBV6-4; clone_size: once; d_call: -; j_call: TRBJ1-1; cdr3_aa: CASSERGGTEAFF; cdr3_nt: TGTGCCAGCAGTGAAAGGGGAGGGACTGAAGCTTTCTTT
v_call: TRBV7-6; clone_size: -; d_call: -; j_call: TRBJ1-1; cdr3_aa: CASSLGSVNTEAFF; cdr3_nt: TGTGCCAGCAGCTTGGGCAGTGTGAACACTGAAGCTTTCTTT
v_call: TRBV7-2; clone_size: -; d_call: -; j_call: TRBJ1-3; cdr3_aa: CASSVDSGLRDTIYF; cdr3_nt: TGTGCCAGCAGCGTTGACAGTGGACTTCGAGACACCATATATTTT
v_call: TRBV2; clone_size: -; d_call: -; j_call: TRBJ2-7; cdr3_aa: CASRTFSYEQYF; cdr3_nt: TGTGCCAGCAGGACTTTTTCTTACGAGCAGTACTTC
v_call: TRBV19; clone_size: -; d_call: -; j_call: TRBJ1-1; cdr3_aa: CASMSGGLGAFF; cdr3_nt: TGTGCCAGTATGTCCGGGGGCTTGGGAGCTTTCTTT
v_call: TRBV7-9; clone_size: once; d_call: -; j_call: TRBJ1-4; cdr3_aa: CASSLGAGRATNEKLFF; cdr3_nt: TGTGCCAGCAGCTTAGGTGCAGGCAGAGCAACTAATGAAAAACTGTTTTTT
v_call: TRBV19; clone_size: few; d_call: -; j_call: TRBJ1-2; cdr3_aa: CASWAEHYGYTF; cdr3_nt: TGTGCCAGTTGGGCAGAGCACTATGGCTACACCTTC
v_call: TRBV19; clone_size: -; d_call: -; j_call: TRBJ1-4; cdr3_aa: CASSKRTINEKLFF; cdr3_nt: TGTGCCAGTAGTAAACGGACGATTAATGAAAAACTGTTTTTT
v_call: TRBV9; clone_size: -; d_call: -; j_call: TRBJ1-6; cdr3_aa: CASSVGLDNSPLHF; cdr3_nt: TGTGCCAGCAGCGTGGGGCTAGATAATTCACCCCTCCACTTT
v_call: TRBV19; clone_size: -; d_call: -; j_call: TRBJ2-1; cdr3_aa: CASSNEREGRTYNEQFF; cdr3_nt: TGTGCCAGTAGTAATGAGAGGGAAGGTCGGACCTACAATGAGCAGTTCTTC
v_call: TRBV9; clone_size: -; d_call: TRBD2; j_call: TRBJ2-7; cdr3_aa: CASSEGLAGDEQYF; cdr3_nt: TGTGCCAGCAGCGAAGGACTAGCGGGAGACGAGCAGTACTTC
v_call: TRBV30; clone_size: once; d_call: TRBD1; j_call: TRBJ2-7; cdr3_aa: CAWSATGVTSEQYF; cdr3_nt: TGTGCCTGGAGTGCGACAGGGGTTACAAGCGAGCAGTACTTC
v_call: TRBV6-4; clone_size: -; d_call: -; j_call: TRBJ2-7; cdr3_aa: CASRGETVTYEQYF; cdr3_nt: TGTGCCAGCAGGGGGGAGACTGTTACCTACGAGCAGTACTTC
v_call: TRBV28; clone_size: -; d_call: -; j_call: TRBJ2-7; cdr3_aa: CASLPLGVPYEQYF; cdr3_nt: TGTGCCAGCCTCCCTCTGGGGGTCCCCTACGAGCAGTACTTC
v_call: TRBV9; clone_size: -; d_call: TRBD1; j_call: TRBJ2-7; cdr3_aa: CASSVAYPGQGDYEQYF; cdr3_nt: TGTGCCAGCAGCGTAGCTTACCCGGGACAGGGGGACTACGAGCAGTACTTC
v_call: TRBV5-1; clone_size: -; d_call: -; j_call: TRBJ2-6; cdr3_aa: CASSLEGAAGANVLTF; cdr3_nt: TGCGCCAGCAGCTTGGAAGGGGCTGCTGGGGCCAACGTCCTGACTTTC
v_call: TRBV7-6; clone_size: -; d_call: -; j_call: TRBJ2-7; cdr3_aa: CASSLVIADFYEQYF; cdr3_nt: TGTGCCAGCAGCTTAGTTATAGCGGATTTCTACGAGCAGTACTTC
v_call: TRBV2; clone_size: -; d_call: TRBD1; j_call: TRBJ1-5; cdr3_aa: CASVQTGGGQPQHF; cdr3_nt: TGTGCCAGCGTACAAACAGGGGGCGGTCAGCCCCAGCATTTT
v_call: TRBV7-9; clone_size: -; d_call: -; j_call: TRBJ1-2; cdr3_aa: CASSPDGRGYTF; cdr3_nt: TGTGCCAGCAGCCCCGATGGGAGAGGCTACACCTTC
v_call: TRBV7-9; clone_size: -; d_call: -; j_call: TRBJ2-3; cdr3_aa: CASSLDYDINTQYF; cdr3_nt: TGTGCCAGCAGCTTAGATTACGACATAAATACGCAGTATTTT
v_call: TRBV15; clone_size: -; d_call: TRBD2; j_call: TRBJ2-7; cdr3_aa: CATSRERPSGSYEQYF; cdr3_nt: TGTGCCACCAGCAGAGAACGGCCTAGCGGCTCCTACGAGCAGTACTTC
v_call: TRBV7-9; clone_size: -; d_call: TRBD1; j_call: TRBJ1-1; cdr3_aa: CASSPRSSARTGTEAFF; cdr3_nt: TGTGCCAGCAGCCCTCGGTCGTCGGCCCGGACAGGCACTGAAGCTTTCTTT
v_call: TRBV18; clone_size: -; d_call: TRBD1; j_call: TRBJ2-7; cdr3_aa: CASSLDRGLYEQYF; cdr3_nt: TGTGCCAGCTCACTTGACAGGGGGCTCTACGAGCAGTACTTC
v_call: TRBV6-5; clone_size: -; d_call: -; j_call: TRBJ2-5; cdr3_aa: CASSPGARETQYF; cdr3_nt: TGTGCCAGCAGTCCGGGGGCCCGGGAGACCCAGTACTTC
v_call: TRBV5-1; clone_size: -; d_call: -; j_call: TRBJ2-7; cdr3_aa: CASSLFQQGRGYEQYF; cdr3_nt: TGCGCCAGCAGCTTATTCCAACAGGGGAGGGGCTACGAGCAGTACTTC
v_call: TRBV7-8; clone_size: -; d_call: -; j_call: TRBJ1-5; cdr3_aa: CASSLRPQDQPQHF; cdr3_nt: TGTGCCAGCAGCTTACGACCCCAGGATCAGCCCCAGCATTTT
v_call: TRBV5-1; clone_size: -; d_call: -; j_call: TRBJ2-6; cdr3_aa: CASSLNPGSGANVLTF; cdr3_nt: TGCGCCAGCAGCTTGAATCCGGGGAGTGGGGCCAACGTCCTGACTTTC
v_call: TRBV6-1; clone_size: -; d_call: -; j_call: TRBJ2-1; cdr3_aa: CASSGPNEQFF; cdr3_nt: TGTGCCAGCAGTGGACCCAATGAGCAGTTCTTC
v_call: TRBV6-1; clone_size: once; d_call: TRBD2; j_call: TRBJ2-3; cdr3_aa: CASSEWGLAGTDTQYF; cdr3_nt: TGTGCCAGCAGTGAGTGGGGACTAGCGGGTACAGATACGCAGTATTTT
v_call: TRBV7-9; clone_size: -; d_call: TRBD2; j_call: TRBJ2-1; cdr3_aa: CASSSGRASYNEQFF; cdr3_nt: TGTGCCAGCAGCAGCGGGAGGGCCTCCTACAATGAGCAGTTCTTC
v_call: TRBV19; clone_size: -; d_call: -; j_call: TRBJ1-5; cdr3_aa: CASSIDATRIDQPQHF; cdr3_nt: TGTGCCAGTAGTATAGATGCTACCAGAATAGATCAGCCCCAGCATTTT
v_call: TRBV28; clone_size: -; d_call: -; j_call: TRBJ2-2; cdr3_aa: CATSTGELFF; cdr3_nt: TGTGCCACCTCTACCGGGGAGCTGTTTTTT
v_call: TRBV29-1; clone_size: -; d_call: TRBD2; j_call: TRBJ2-7; cdr3_aa: CSVASLAGGPGEQYF; cdr3_nt: TGCAGCGTCGCCTCGCTAGCGGGAGGGCCTGGAGAGCAGTACTTC
v_call: TRBV11-2; clone_size: -; d_call: -; j_call: TRBJ2-1; cdr3_aa: CASSPEVGRTYNEQFF; cdr3_nt: TGTGCCAGCAGCCCAGAAGTCGGGCGAACCTACAATGAGCAGTTCTTC
v_call: TRBV7-9; clone_size: -; d_call: TRBD2; j_call: TRBJ2-7; cdr3_aa: CASSPRTSGREQYF; cdr3_nt: TGTGCCAGCAGCCCTCGGACTAGCGGGCGCGAGCAGTACTTC
v_call: TRBV4-1; clone_size: -; d_call: -; j_call: TRBJ1-4; cdr3_aa: CASSHLWGGGEKLFF; cdr3_nt: TGCGCCAGCAGCCATTTATGGGGTGGTGGTGAAAAACTGTTTTTT
v_call: TRBV6-6; clone_size: -; d_call: -; j_call: TRBJ1-1; cdr3_aa: CASSYAPNTEAFF; cdr3_nt: TGTGCCAGCAGTTACGCACCGAACACTGAAGCTTTCTTT
v_call: TRBV6-1; clone_size: -; d_call: -; j_call: TRBJ2-7; cdr3_aa: CASSLTYSYEQYF; cdr3_nt: TGTGCCAGCAGCTTGACATACTCCTACGAGCAGTACTTC
v_call: TRBV2; clone_size: -; d_call: -; j_call: TRBJ1-1; cdr3_aa: CASTGWGVGAGNTEAFF; cdr3_nt: TGTGCCAGCACCGGCTGGGGGGTAGGGGCTGGGAACACTGAAGCTTTCTTT
v_call: TRBV10-2; clone_size: once; d_call: -; j_call: TRBJ1-1; cdr3_aa: CASSEPGQPNTEAFF; cdr3_nt: TGCGCCAGCAGTGAGCCCGGACAGCCGAACACTGAAGCTTTCTTT
v_call: TRBV5-4; clone_size: -; d_call: -; j_call: TRBJ1-1; cdr3_aa: CASSLAQGNTEAFF; cdr3_nt: TGTGCCAGCAGCTTGGCCCAGGGGAACACTGAAGCTTTCTTT
v_call: TRBV6-5; clone_size: few; d_call: -; j_call: TRBJ1-5; cdr3_aa: CASSYSHYNQPQHF; cdr3_nt: TGTGCCAGCAGTTACTCTCATTACAATCAGCCCCAGCATTTT
v_call: TRBV5-4; clone_size: -; d_call: TRBD2; j_call: TRBJ2-3; cdr3_aa: CASSTRLAGADTQYF; cdr3_nt: TGTGCCAGCAGCACCCGACTAGCGGGAGCAGATACGCAGTATTTT